These 8 T cell receptor beta chains originate from one sample sequenced in a study of blood T cells in healthy people across ages. Using a J-beta primer mix together with a sample-barcoded 5' primer, a second PCR was run for about 6 to 12 cycles. TCRdb ran MiXCR on the 5' RACE reads and lists one entry per CDR3 protein. The repertoire holds some 1.5 million distinct CDR3 sequences, with roughly 28% as singletons. The sample consisted of blood. The receptors originated from a woman aged 25-40 years in good health.

This chain links TRBV7-9 with TRBJ1-2; D gene unclear. This CDR3 comprises 13 residues. Germline V gene lookup returns CDR1 SEHNR and CDR2 FQNEAQ (reference sequence). V was clipped by 4 bases and J by 6 bases, with 12 bases between them. The CDR3 loop is CASSSPGGHGYTF. CDR3 nucleotide sequence: TGTGCCAGCAGCTCACCGGGAGGCCATGGCTACACCTTC.

Turning to this clonotype: This may stem from a read error, because a much larger clone lies one nucleotide away. The chain recombines TRBV11-2 with TRBJ2-7, with a possible D match to TRBD1 (6 bases). Trimming removed 7 bases from V and 7 bases from J, with 14 bases in between. This CDR3 comprises 12 residues. Germline lookup yields CDR1 SGHAT and CDR2 FQNNGV. As DNA, the CDR3 is TGTGCCAGCAACGCGAATACAGGGGAGCAGTACTTC. Amino acids: CASNANTGEQYF.

This clonotype has more than one count but fewer than ten. Sequence at one end of the junction differs from germline and may be a read error. This chain connects TRBV6-5 to TRBJ2-7; a possible D gene is TRBD1 (6 bases). The length of the CDR3 is 11 residues. CDR1 and CDR2 from the germline V gene are MNHEY and SVGAGI. The CDR3 spells CSSSGQYEQYF. The CDR3 coding sequence is TGTTCCAGCAGTGGACAGTACGAGCAGTACTTC.

This clonotype was detected only a few times. The CDR3 DNA sequence: TGTGCCAGCAGTTACAGCGGACTAGTTTTAACGATCGACTACGAGCAGTACTTC. Translation: CASSYSGLVLTIDYEQYF. This sequence joins TRBV6-2 or TRBV6-3 and TRBJ2-7; 7 bases match TRBD2. Germline trimming cut 2 bases from V and 3 bases from J; bases unmatched to any gene: 16. The CDR3 is made up of 18 amino acids. The V gene's germline CDR1 is MNHEY and CDR2 SVGEGT.

This clonotype was seen ten or more times. The CDR3 reads CASSSSRDDEQFF. CDR3 bases: TGCGCCAGCAGCTCGTCTAGGGACGATGAGCAGTTCTTC. The gene calls are TRBV5-1 and TRBJ2-1; the D call may be TRBD1 or TRBD2 (5 bases each). Trimming left V 3 bases short and J 8 bases short, with 12 bases between. Germline CDR1 and CDR2: SGHRS and YFSETQ. This CDR3 is built from 13 residues.

This chain connects TRBV6-6 to TRBJ2-3; D is unclear. The germline V gene has CDR1 MNHNY and CDR2 SVGAGI (reference sequence). V was trimmed by 3 bases and J by 6 bases, leaving 10 bases between them. The CDR3 is 13 amino acids. Here the CDR3 reads CASSYWIVDTQYF. CDR3 bases: TGTGCCAGCAGTTATTGGATTGTGGATACGCAGTATTTT.

This clonotype was counted a single time. One end of the junction fails to match germline, which may point to a read error. The chain is built from TRBV12-3 or TRBV12-4 and TRBJ1-5; D gene uncertain. The CDR3 has 13 amino acids. The DNA of the CDR3 is TGTGCCAGCAGTTTGGAGAGGAATCAGCCCAAGCATTTT. It yields the protein CASSLERNQPKHF.

There are a few counts of this clonotype. The V and J genes are TRBV20-1 and TRBJ1-2; D not certain. V gave up 0 bases and J gave up 5 bases, with 10 bases separating them. CDR1 and CDR2 (germline): DFQATT, SNEGSKA (reference sequence). The CDR3 loop spans 13 amino acids. This CDR3 is CSAREVGEYGYTF. CDR3 nucleotides: TGCAGTGCTAGAGAGGTCGGGGAGTATGGCTACACCTTC.